These T cell receptor beta chains were read from a single sample in a study of radiotherapy plus CTLA-4 blockade in lung cancer. The data were produced by immunoSEQ multiplex PCR, yet TCRdb's version contains in-frame clones alone and is incomplete. This sample has 80,000 or so clones; 84% occur once, and the top ten carry around 0.72%. This specimen consisted of peripheral blood, obtained from a patient treated with radiotherapy plus ipilimumab. Receptors were obtained from a human donor with non-small cell lung cancer who had stable disease on radiotherapy plus ipilimumab. Both conserved end residues are part of each CDR3. The D gene is left open where the match is weak. Not all rows give a size; the values are once, few, many and, for expanded clones, a class.

J | V | size | D | CDR3 | DNA
TRBJ2-7 | TRBV28 | few | TRBD1 | CASSLGNRGFKYF | TGTGCCAGCAGTTTGGGGAACAGGGGGTTTAAGTACTTC
TRBJ2-1 | TRBV7-3 | - | TRBD2 | CASSLKGSGLAGGGSYNEQFF | TGTGCCAGCAGCTTAAAGGGGTCGGGACTAGCGGGAGGTGGCTCCTACAATGAGCAGTTCTTC
TRBJ2-5 | TRBV5-4 | - | TRBD1 | CASSSGQGAQTQYF | TGTGCCAGCAGCTCGGGACAGGGGGCTCAGACCCAGTACTTC
TRBJ2-5 | TRBV28 | - | - | CASSSPGGVETQYF | TGTGCCAGCAGTTCCCCCGGGGGAGTGGAGACCCAGTACTTC
TRBJ2-3 | TRBV14 | once | TRBD1 | CASSQLGQVIKNSDTQYF | TGTGCCAGCAGCCAATTGGGACAGGTGATAAAAAATTCAGATACGCAGTATTTT
TRBJ1-2 | TRBV29-1 | - | - | CSVDSGYGDGYTF | TGCAGCGTTGATTCCGGGTACGGCGATGGCTACACCTTC
TRBJ1-1 | TRBV6-5 | few | - | CASQGRGYTEAFF | TGTGCCAGCCAGGGGAGGGGGTACACTGAAGCTTTCTTT
TRBJ2-1 | TRBV15 | few | TRBD1 | CATSRPGQGKDNEQFF | TGTGCCACCAGCAGACCCGGACAGGGGAAAGACAATGAGCAGTTCTTC
TRBJ1-4 | TRBV5-3 | - | - | CARRRDKDVKLFF | TGTGCCAGAAGGAGGGACAAGGACGTCAAACTGTTTTTT
TRBJ1-2 | TRBV6-1 | - | TRBD1 | CATGQGVYGYTF | TGTGCCACCGGACAGGGCGTCTATGGCTACACCTTC
TRBJ2-5 | TRBV12-5 | - | - | CASGLVVAGQETQYF | TGTGCTAGTGGTTTGGTAGTAGCAGGTCAAGAGACCCAGTACTTC
TRBJ1-4 | TRBV5-1 | - | - | CASSLDGTTNEKLFF | TGCGCCAGCAGCTTGGACGGGACTACTAATGAAAAACTGTTTTTT
TRBJ2-1 | TRBV7-8 | - | TRBD2 | CASSLSGRNEQFF | TGTGCCAGCAGCTTAAGCGGGAGGAATGAGCAGTTCTTC
TRBJ1-3 | TRBV6-1 | - | TRBD1 | CASRAGGEEGNTIYF | TGTGCCAGCAGGGCAGGGGGAGAAGAGGGAAACACCATATATTTT
TRBJ2-5 | TRBV6-1 | - | TRBD2 | CASRLIAGIETQYF | TGTGCCAGCAGGCTTATAGCGGGGATTGAGACCCAGTACTTC
TRBJ1-1 | TRBV29-1 | - | TRBD1 | CSGHRGNTEAFF | TGCAGCGGCCACAGGGGGAACACTGAAGCTTTCTTT
TRBJ1-1 | TRBV11-2 | - | - | CASSFGGMNTEAFF | TGTGCCAGCAGCTTTGGGGGAATGAACACTGAAGCTTTCTTT
TRBJ2-7 | TRBV28 | - | - | CASSSEFYEQYF | TGTGCCAGCAGTTCAGAGTTTTACGAGCAGTACTTC
TRBJ2-1 | TRBV4-2 | - | TRBD2 | CASSQESWIGLVVNNEQFF | TGTGCCAGCAGCCAAGAGTCCTGGATCGGACTAGTGGTTAACAATGAGCAGTTCTTC
TRBJ2-7 | TRBV6-1 | few | - | CASSPFYEQYF | TGTGCCAGCAGTCCGTTTTACGAGCAGTACTTC
TRBJ2-3 | TRBV6-4 | once | TRBD2 | CASSGGSGGAQDTQYF | TGTGCCAGCAGTGGTGGGAGCGGGGGGGCCCAAGATACGCAGTATTTT
TRBJ1-6 | TRBV10-3 | - | - | CAISEGSSYNSPLHF | TGTGCCATCAGTGAGGGGAGCTCCTATAATTCACCCCTCCACTTT
TRBJ1-6 | TRBV28 | - | - | CASIWGGDNSPLHF | TGTGCCAGCATCTGGGGCGGAGATAATTCACCCCTCCACTTT
TRBJ1-2 | TRBV28 | - | - | CASSGSVYGYTF | TGTGCCAGCAGTGGGAGCGTCTATGGCTACACCTTC
TRBJ1-6 | TRBV5-6 | - | TRBD1 | CASSLRGQGAYSPLHF | TGTGCCAGCAGCTTGCGGGGACAGGGTGCTTATTCACCCCTCCACTTT
TRBJ2-7 | TRBV5-6 | once | - | CASRPAGVLYEQYF | TGTGCCAGCAGGCCCGCCGGGGTACTCTACGAGCAGTACTTC
TRBJ2-2 | TRBV2 | - | - | CASSIHYTGELFF | TGTGCCAGCAGTATTCATTACACCGGGGAGCTGTTTTTT
TRBJ2-5 | TRBV7-3 | - | - | CASSLGPVQETQYF | TGTGCCAGCAGCTTGGGACCGGTCCAAGAGACCCAGTACTTC
TRBJ1-4 | TRBV19 | few | TRBD1 | CASRPLQGTNEKLFF | TGTGCCAGTAGACCCTTACAGGGGACTAATGAAAAACTGTTTTTT
TRBJ1-1 | TRBV5-3 | - | TRBD1 | CARSFRQGVDTEAFF | TGTGCCAGAAGCTTTCGACAGGGGGTAGACACTGAAGCTTTCTTT
TRBJ1-1 | TRBV12-5 | - | - | CASGLVVGAATEAFF | TGTGCTAGTGGTTTGGTTGTGGGGGCGGCCACTGAAGCTTTCTTT
TRBJ2-7 | TRBV28 | - | - | CASSLLGAFTYEQYF | TGTGCCAGCAGTCTCTTGGGAGCCTTTACCTACGAGCAGTACTTC
TRBJ2-5 | TRBV28 | - | - | CASSLPDGGGEQYF | TGTGCCAGCAGTTTACCGGACGGAGGGGGGGAGCAGTACTTC